This T cell receptor beta chain was sequenced in a study of T-cell memory formation after mild COVID-19. Per germline, CDR1 LNHDA and CDR2 SQIVND (reference sequence). The CDR3 extends over 14 amino acids. The V end lost 7 bases, the J end lost 5 bases, and 12 bases lay between the germline ends. TCRdb fed the 5' RACE reads into MiXCR, producing one record per CDR3 protein. The repertoire holds roughly 250,000 distinct CDR3 sequences, with approximately 16% as singletons. The receptor was isolated from a man in his late teens or twenties who had mild COVID-19 (a few samples of this study predate the infection). Cell type and time point are not known. This chain links TRBV19 with TRBJ1-6, with TRBD1 as a possible D gene (6 bases). What was sequenced was PBMCs or a T cell subset sorted from them (not recorded which). In DNA form, the CDR3 reads TGTGCCAGTATGATAACAGGGCATAATTCACCCCTCCACTTT. This codes for CASMITGHNSPLHF.